The TCR beta chain described here comes from a study of blood T cell repertoires in COVID-19. Study-level information: Samples taken during acute and convalescent COVID-19 were collected in the United States, Italy and Spain. The analysed material was cDNA or gDNA that came from T cells, B-cell-depleted T cells, or PBMCs.

The authors' processing: Nucleated cell counts were estimated from reference gene primer amplification. The method was immunoSEQ multiplex PCR; TCRdb's version includes in-frame clones alone and lacks a portion of them. V and J calls and clone size are as listed in that table; D and trimming were resolved from the DNA. This repertoire shows about 360,000 clones, around 87% found once; its top ten account for about 3%. With 5 bases removed from V and 7 bases from J, the gap between germline ends came to 11 bases. This CDR3 is 12 amino acids long. The sequence was obtained from a human donor in a cohort sampled during active COVID-19. The chain carries TRBV12-3 or TRBV12-4 and TRBJ1-1; D call uncertain. The sample taken for sequencing was peripheral blood. CDR3 protein: CASSRGRVEAFF. CDR3 sequence (DNA): TGTGCCAGCAGTCGGGGTCGTGTTGAAGCTTTCTTT.